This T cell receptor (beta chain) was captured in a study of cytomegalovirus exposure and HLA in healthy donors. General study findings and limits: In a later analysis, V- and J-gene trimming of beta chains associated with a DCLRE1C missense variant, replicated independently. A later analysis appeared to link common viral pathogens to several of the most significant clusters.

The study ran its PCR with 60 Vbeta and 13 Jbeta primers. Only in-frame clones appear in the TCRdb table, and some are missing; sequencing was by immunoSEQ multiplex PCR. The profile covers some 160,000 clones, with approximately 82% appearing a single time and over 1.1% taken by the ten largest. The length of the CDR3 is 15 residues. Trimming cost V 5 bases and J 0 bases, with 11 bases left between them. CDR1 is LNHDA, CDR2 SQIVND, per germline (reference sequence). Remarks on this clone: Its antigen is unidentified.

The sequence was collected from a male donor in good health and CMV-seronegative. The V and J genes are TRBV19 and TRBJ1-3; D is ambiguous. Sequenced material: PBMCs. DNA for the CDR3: TGTGCCAGTAGTCCACACGCAATCTCTGGAAACACCATATATTTT. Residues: CASSPHAISGNTIYF.